Given below is one TCR beta chain in context. The table came from immunoSEQ multiplex PCR; TCRdb's copy has only in-frame clones and leaves some out. The top ten clones hold approximately 4.7% of a sample with about 320,000 clones, about nine tenths of them seen once. The CDR3 runs 15 residues. CDR1 is LNHDA and CDR2 is SQIVND in the germline V gene (reference sequence). V was pared by 9 bases and J by 0 bases, with 18 bases between. Membership in each cohort depended on participant-reported clinical history. Recovery meant two consecutive negative NP/OP PCR tests, professional clearance, or resolved symptoms. This record comes from a study of blood T cell repertoires in COVID-19. Overall study context: The origin of the acute and convalescent COVID-19 samples was the United States, Italy and Spain.

The sample consisted of PBMCs or T cells enriched from blood (not recorded which). This receptor was identified in a man in his 60s who had recovered from COVID-19. The V call is TRBV19, the J call TRBJ2-7, with D tentatively TRBD2 (7 bases). The CDR3 DNA follows: TGTGCCAGCACCAATGGGGGCGGGGGCTCCTACGAGCAGTACTTC. Protein product: CASTNGGGGSYEQYF. The variable domain in full, with the rest retrieved from reference TRBV19 and TRBJ2-7, is DGGITQSPKYLFRKEGQNVTLSCEQNLNHDAMYWYRQDPGQGLRLIYYSQIVNDFQKGDIAEGYSVSREKKESFPLTVTSAQKNPTAFYLCASTNGGGGSYEQYFGPGTRLTVT.